Listed below are T cell receptor beta chains from one sample, sequenced in a study of cytomegalovirus exposure and HLA in healthy donors. Sequenced by immunoSEQ multiplex PCR; TCRdb stores in-frame clones only, minus some. Of under 200,000 clones listed, about 75% were seen once; the top ten hold around 2.4%. The sequencing input was PBMCs. Receptor source: a female donor in good health and CMV-seronegative. The CDR3 runs from the conserved cysteine through the conserved F or W. A D gene is named only where the DNA matches it firmly. Only some rows state a clone size, as once, few, many or a class for expanded clones.

>TRBJ1-4|-|TRBV18|once
CASSPPTRSNEKLFF
TGTGCCAGCTCACCTCCGACTCGGTCTAATGAAAAACTGTTTTTT
>TRBJ1-4|TRBD1|TRBV27|-
CASSLVRGEKLFF
TGTGCCAGCAGTTTAGTCAGGGGGGAAAAACTGTTTTTT
>TRBJ1-4|-|TRBV19|-
CASTSGRDEKLFF
TGTGCCAGTACGAGTGGGAGGGATGAAAAACTGTTTTTT
>TRBJ2-7|TRBD1|TRBV28|-
CASSSIRTGGHEQYF
TGTGCCAGCAGCTCCATTAGGACAGGGGGTCACGAGCAGTACTTC
>TRBJ2-3|TRBD1|TRBV7-9|-
CASKMQGATDTQYF
TGTGCCAGCAAAATGCAGGGGGCAACAGATACGCAGTATTTT
>TRBJ2-5|-|TRBV10-2|-
CASSESRPPEETQYF
TGCGCCAGCAGTGAGTCGCGGCCCCCCGAAGAGACCCAGTACTTC
>TRBJ2-7|TRBD2|TRBV10-2|-
CASSDPRPSGSYEQYF
TGCGCCAGCAGTGACCCCCGGCCTAGCGGATCCTACGAGCAGTACTTC
>TRBJ2-1|TRBD2|TRBV11-3|-
CASSLVSSGMGEQFF
TGTGCCAGCAGCTTAGTGTCTAGCGGGATGGGTGAGCAGTTCTTC
>TRBJ2-1|TRBD2|TRBV23-1|few
CASSRGLADSYNEQFF
TGCGCCAGCAGTCGAGGACTAGCGGACTCCTACAATGAGCAGTTCTTC
>TRBJ1-6|-|TRBV30|few
CAWSRGNSPLHF
TGTGCCTGGAGCAGGGGCAATTCACCCCTCCACTTT
>TRBJ1-1|-|TRBV18|-
CASSPRGVTEAFF
TGTGCCAGCTCACCTCGGGGGGTCACTGAAGCTTTCTTT
>TRBJ2-2|TRBD1|TRBV4-3|-
CASSQDSPDRDTGELFF
TGCGCCAGCAGCCAAGATTCCCCCGACAGGGACACCGGGGAGCTGTTTTTT
>TRBJ1-2|-|TRBV12-5|-
CASGLVRLGGRSSYGYTF
TGTGCTAGTGGTTTGGTACGATTGGGGGGGCGCTCTAGCTATGGCTACACCTTC
>TRBJ2-4|TRBD2|TRBV5-4|-
CASSSPPSGRRLSNIQYF
TGTGCCAGCAGCTCCCCTCCCAGCGGGAGACGCCTTTCGAACATTCAGTACTTC
>TRBJ2-1|-|TRBV4-1|few
CASTLRTGRAATYNEQFF
TGCGCCAGCACCCTTCGTACCGGGAGAGCGGCCACCTACAATGAGCAGTTCTTC
>TRBJ2-1|-|TRBV10-2|-
CASSDSAAYNEQFF
TGCGCCAGCAGTGATTCAGCGGCCTACAATGAGCAGTTCTTC
>TRBJ2-5|TRBD1|TRBV7-7|-
CASSPQGPETQYF
TGTGCTAGCAGCCCACAGGGGCCGGAGACCCAGTACTTC
>TRBJ2-3|TRBD2|TRBV7-9|-
CASSLGTSGSWADTQYF
TGTGCCAGCAGCTTAGGGACTAGCGGGAGCTGGGCAGATACGCAGTATTTT
>TRBJ1-1|TRBD1|TRBV7-8|-
CASSGAGQGVPEAFF
TGTGCCAGCAGCGGAGCTGGGCAGGGGGTCCCTGAAGCTTTCTTT
>TRBJ2-5|TRBD1|TRBV7-9|-
CASSFRDRYQETQYF
TGTGCCAGCAGCTTCCGGGACAGATACCAAGAGACCCAGTACTTC
>TRBJ2-5|TRBD2|TRBV18|-
CASSRGGAETQYF
TGTGCCAGCTCACGCGGGGGGGCCGAGACCCAGTACTTC
>TRBJ2-7|TRBD1|TRBV4-1|-
CASSQGQGARYEQYF
TGCGCCAGCAGCCAAGGACAGGGGGCGAGGTACGAGCAGTACTTC
>TRBJ2-4|-|TRBV4-1|-
CASSQGTGLAKNIQYF
TGCGCCAGCAGCCAAGGGACGGGACTAGCCAAAAACATTCAGTACTTC
>TRBJ1-2|TRBD1|TRBV7-2|-
CASSLASGTGNYGYTF
TGTGCCAGCAGCTTAGCGTCTGGGACAGGGAACTATGGCTACACCTTC
>TRBJ1-2|-|TRBV7-6|-
CASSLAGGYGYTF
TGTGCCAGCAGCTTAGCAGGGGGATATGGCTACACCTTC
>TRBJ2-3|-|TRBV5-1|-
CASSLDREADTQYF
TGCGCCAGCAGCTTGGACAGGGAAGCAGATACGCAGTATTTT
>TRBJ2-2|TRBD2|TRBV6-6|-
CASSRLAGENTGELFF
TGTGCCAGCAGTCGACTAGCGGGAGAGAACACCGGGGAGCTGTTTTTT
>TRBJ2-2|TRBD2|TRBV6-1|once
CASSDGGTGELFF
TGTGCCAGCAGTGACGGGGGGACCGGGGAGCTGTTTTTT
>TRBJ2-7|-|TRBV7-6|-
CASSPTPLGAWDYEQYF
TGTGCCAGCAGCCCCACCCCCCTGGGGGCTTGGGACTACGAGCAGTACTTC
>TRBJ2-5|TRBD2|TRBV7-6|-
CASSLDGRKTSGFQETQYF
TGTGCCAGCAGCTTAGACGGGAGGAAAACTAGCGGATTCCAAGAGACCCAGTACTTC
>TRBJ2-2|-|TRBV6-5|-
CASSHLDFNTGELFF
TGTGCCAGCAGCCACCTGGACTTCAACACCGGGGAGCTGTTTTTT
>TRBJ2-7|-|TRBV18|-
CASSPPEGLDEQYF
TGTGCCAGCTCACCACCGGAGGGTTTGGACGAGCAGTACTTC
>TRBJ2-3|-|TRBV7-2|-
CASSLASAGADTQYF
TGTGCCAGCAGCTTAGCTAGCGCGGGCGCAGATACGCAGTATTTT
>TRBJ1-6|-|TRBV9|-
CASSVDASYNSPLHF
TGTGCCAGCAGCGTAGACGCTAGTTATAATTCACCCCTCCACTTT
>TRBJ1-1|-|TRBV28|-
CASSPFAALTEAFF
TGTGCCAGCAGTCCCTTCGCGGCTCTTACTGAAGCTTTCTTT
>TRBJ1-5|TRBD1|TRBV6-6|-
CASSPGQGAYQPQHF
TGTGCCAGCAGCCCGGGACAGGGGGCGTATCAGCCCCAGCATTTT
>TRBJ2-7|TRBD2|TRBV28|-
CASSPGASGKNEQYF
TGTGCCAGCAGTCCCGGGGCTAGCGGGAAGAACGAGCAGTACTTC
>TRBJ1-4|-|TRBV4-2|-
CASSQQGGVSEKLFF
TGTGCCAGCAGCCAACAGGGAGGGGTTTCCGAAAAACTGTTTTTT
>TRBJ1-1|-|TRBV4-3|-
CASSQDTGEHTEAFF
TGCGCCAGCAGCCAAGATACTGGGGAGCACACTGAAGCTTTCTTT
>TRBJ1-1|-|TRBV2|-
CASSSRGARTEAFF
TGTGCCAGCTCCTCCCGGGGGGCAAGGACTGAAGCTTTCTTT
>TRBJ1-2|-|TRBV18|-
CASSPDRNYGYTF
TGTGCCAGCTCACCGGACAGAAACTATGGCTACACCTTC
>TRBJ2-1|-|TRBV4-3|-
CASSNGGEAYNEQFF
TGCGCCAGTAGCAACGGCGGGGAAGCGTACAATGAGCAGTTCTTC
>TRBJ2-1|-|TRBV4-3|-
CASSQVGGVLYNEQFF
TGCGCCAGCAGCCAAGTTGGCGGGGTTCTCTACAATGAGCAATTCTTC
>TRBJ2-3|-|TRBV4-2|-
CASSPQKAGTDTQYF
TGTGCCAGCAGCCCTCAAAAGGCAGGGACAGATACGCAGTATTTT
>TRBJ1-2|-|TRBV7-3|once
CASSPGGLYGYTF
TGTGCCAGCAGCCCCGGGGGGTTATATGGCTACACCTTC
>TRBJ2-7|-|TRBV27|-
CASRGGTALEQYF
TGTGCCAGCAGAGGCGGGACGGCCCTGGAGCAGTACTTC
>TRBJ1-5|-|TRBV9|-
CASSVVRTASNQPQHF
TGTGCCAGCAGCGTAGTGCGGACAGCGAGCAATCAGCCCCAGCATTTT
>TRBJ1-3|-|TRBV2|-
CASSSRDTIYF
TGTGCCAGCAGTTCGAGGGACACCATATATTTT
>TRBJ1-5|-|TRBV27|-
CASSDRVKNQPQHF
TGTGCCAGCAGCGACCGGGTGAAAAATCAGCCCCAGCATTTT